One sample yielded the 2 T cell receptor beta chains listed below, sequenced in a study of blood T cell repertoires in COVID-19 (dated by TCRdb to the early 2020s). The protocol used for the library was the immunoSEQ multiplex PCR assay. In TCRdb, the immuneACCESS table is reduced to in-frame sequences with V and J assigned. These tables do not hold every clone; where another copy was compared, an unresolved V gene accounts for under half, and the others remain unexplained. This sample gives hundreds of thousands of clones in total; more than 80% of them show up just once. The ten biggest clones cover approximately 1.1% of the sample. What was sequenced was PBMCs or T cells enriched from blood (not recorded which). The source of these receptors is a man aged 25-40 years who had recovered from COVID-19.

The V call is TRBV27, the J call TRBJ2-6, with 14 nucleotides matching TRBD2. The CDR3 consists of 22 residues. V shed 4 bases and J 1 base; nucleotides not matched to a gene: 15. In germline, CDR1 is MNHEY, CDR2 SMNVEV (reference sequence). The chain's CDR3 is CASSSPQGRGLAGVSGANVLTF. The CDR3 DNA reads TGTGCCAGCAGTTCACCCCAAGGCCGGGGACTAGCGGGAGTGTCTGGGGCCAACGTCCTGACTTTC. The full variable domain, its missing parts supplied by reference TRBV27 and TRBJ2-6, is EAQVTQNPRYLITVTGKKLTVTCSQNMNHEYMSWYRQDPGLGLRQIYYSMNVEVTDKGDVPEGYKVSRKEKRNFPLILESPSPNQTSLYFCASSSPQGRGLAGVSGANVLTFGAGSRLTVL.

The chain carries TRBV19 and TRBJ1-5, with D perhaps TRBD1 (6 bases). From germline, CDR1 is LNHDA and CDR2 SQIVND (reference sequence). This CDR3 has 14 amino acids. V was clipped by 7 bases and J by 2 bases, with 12 bases between them. The CDR3 sequence: CASIGPGGNQPQHF. Here the CDR3 DNA reads TGTGCCAGTATCGGGCCAGGGGGCAATCAGCCCCAGCATTTT.